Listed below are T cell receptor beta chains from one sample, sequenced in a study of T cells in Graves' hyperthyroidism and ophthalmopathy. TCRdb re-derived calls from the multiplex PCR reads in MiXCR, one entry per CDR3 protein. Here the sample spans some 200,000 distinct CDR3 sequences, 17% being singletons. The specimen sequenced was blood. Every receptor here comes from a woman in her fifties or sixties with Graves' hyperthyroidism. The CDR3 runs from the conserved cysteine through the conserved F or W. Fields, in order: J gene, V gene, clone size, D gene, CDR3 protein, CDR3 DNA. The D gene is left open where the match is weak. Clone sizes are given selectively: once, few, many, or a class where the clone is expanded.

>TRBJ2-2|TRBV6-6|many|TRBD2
CASSYSTVREDIGELFF
TGTGCCAGCAGTTACTCGACGGTGCGGGAGGATATCGGGGAGCTGTTTTTT
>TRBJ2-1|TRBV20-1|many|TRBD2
CSAETSGVYNEQFF
TGCAGTGCTGAGACTAGCGGAGTCTACAATGAGCAGTTCTTC
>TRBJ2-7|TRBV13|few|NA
CASSPNKGYEQYF
TGTGCCAGCAGCCCCAACAAAGGCTACGAGCAGTACTTC
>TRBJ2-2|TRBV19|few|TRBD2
CASSTGGLAGAGTGELFF
TGTGCCAGTAGTACTGGGGGACTAGCGGGAGCAGGCACCGGGGAGCTGTTTTTT
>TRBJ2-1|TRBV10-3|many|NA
CAIRSSVDNEQFF
TGTGCCATCAGGTCTAGCGTTGACAATGAGCAGTTCTTC
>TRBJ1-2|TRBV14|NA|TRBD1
CASSQDLGMTGSGYTF
TGTGCCAGCAGCCAAGATTTGGGAATGACAGGGAGTGGCTACACCTTC
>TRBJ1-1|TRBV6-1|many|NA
CASSTGGRNTEAFF
TGTGCCAGCAGTACTGGGGGCAGGAACACTGAAGCTTTCTTT
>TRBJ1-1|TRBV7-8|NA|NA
CASSGRVGHEAFF
TGTGCCAGCAGCGGTCGGGTGGGCCATGAAGCTTTCTTT
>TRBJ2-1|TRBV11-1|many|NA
CASSLGGSGVGEQFF
TGTGCCAGCAGCTTGGGTGGGAGTGGTGTTGGTGAGCAGTTCTTC
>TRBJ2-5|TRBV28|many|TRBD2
CAISRGSGTSRGETQYF
TGTGCCATCTCCCGCGGTAGCGGGACCTCGAGGGGAGAGACCCAGTACTTC
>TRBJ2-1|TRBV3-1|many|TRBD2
CASSQLGTSGRGQFF
TGTGCCAGCAGCCAACTCGGGACTAGCGGGAGAGGACAGTTCTTC
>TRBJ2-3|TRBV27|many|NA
CASSFSRKSTDTQYF
TGTGCCAGCAGTTTTTCGCGAAAGAGCACAGATACGCAGTATTTT